These 27 T cell receptor beta chains came from one sample sequenced in a study of Graves' ophthalmopathy and Graves' hyperthyroidism. RNA transcripts provided the template for amplifying TCR beta CDR3 regions. HTBI primers served in a first-round RT-PCR, which a second-round multiplex PCR followed. MiXCR, run by TCRdb on the multiplex PCR reads, gives a single entry per CDR3 protein. The sample shows about 210,000 distinct CDR3 sequences, 29% of them seen only once. Input material: peripheral blood. All receptors derive from a man aged 45-65 years with Graves' ophthalmopathy.

This clonotype has a count of ten or more. This chain connects TRBV6-1 to TRBJ2-2, with 7 bases that match TRBD1. This CDR3 has 16 residues. Germline V gene sequence: CDR1 MNHNS, CDR2 SASEGT. V gave up 6 bases and J gave up 2 bases; unmatched junction bases: 9. The CDR3 loop is CASRGLQGTNTGELFF. In DNA, the CDR3 is TGTGCCAGCAGAGGGCTACAGGGGACAAACACCGGGGAGCTGTTTTTT.

V usage is TRBV5-1 and J usage is TRBJ1-1; 8 bases match TRBD1. Losses at the gene ends were 3 bases for V and 5 bases for J; bases not matched to a gene: 3. The CDR3 length is 13 residues. Germline V gene data show CDR1 as SGHRS and CDR2 as YFSETQ. CDR3 region: CASSSTGETEAFF. CDR3 coding DNA: TGCGCCAGCAGCTCGACAGGGGAAACTGAAGCTTTCTTT.

The V and J genes are TRBV28 and TRBJ2-5, with D perhaps being TRBD1 or TRBD2 (6 bases each). The V end was cut by 6 bases, the J end by 1 base, with 12 bases between. Germline lookup yields CDR1 MDHEN and CDR2 SYDVKM. The CDR3 is made up of 14 amino acids. The CDR3 DNA follows: TGTGCCAGCAGCCGAGGGGGGTCCCAAGAGACCCAGTACTTC. It codes for CASSRGGSQETQYF.

About this clonotype itself: The junction and the germline gene differ at one end; a read error may be behind it. CDR3 loop: CAGRLQGIEYGYTF. In DNA, the CDR3 is TGTGCCGGCAGGCTCCAGGGAATAGAGTATGGCTACACCTTC. The V gene is TRBV12-3 or TRBV12-4, the J gene TRBJ2-4; a weak D match, TRBD1 (5 bases). The J call is doubtful: the DNA matches TRBJ1-2 better. The CDR3 extends over 14 amino acids.

The genes are TRBV5-6 and TRBJ2-7; TRBD1 matches at 8 bases. The V and J ends lost 1 base and 8 bases, in that order; junction bases with no gene match: 11. This CDR3 is built from 15 residues. Germline-derived CDR1 and CDR2 are SGHDT and YYEEEE. DNA of the CDR3: TGTGCCAGCAGCTTGTTTGGACAGGGACTTGGAAAGCAGTACTTC. Translation: CASSLFGQGLGKQYF.

The rearrangement uses TRBV15 and TRBJ2-7, with a possible D match to TRBD1 (5 bases). Between the trimmed V and J ends, which lost 2 bases and 5 bases, there was a span of 16 bases. CDR3 length: 15 amino acids. Germline V CDR1 and CDR2: LNHNV, YYDKDF (reference sequence). DNA for the CDR3: TGTGCCACCAGCAGACAGGACACCGCTCGGGACGAGCAGTACTTC. The encoded protein is CATSRQDTARDEQYF. Filled out from reference TRBV15 and TRBJ2-7, the complete variable domain reads DAMVIQNPRYQVTQFGKPVTLSCSQTLNHNVMYWYQQKSSQAPKLLFHYYDKDFNNEADTPDNFQSRRPNTSFCFLDIRSPGLGDTAMYLCATSRQDTARDEQYFGPGTRLTVT.

This clonotype came up many times. The chain links TRBV20-1 to TRBJ2-7, with TRBD2 matching 8 bases. V shed 6 bases, J shed 1 base, and the junction held 8 bases outside the gene matches. The CDR3 covers 14 residues. Germline V lookup: CDR1 DFQATT, CDR2 SNEGSKA (reference sequence). The CDR3 bases are TGCAGTGCCCTAAGCGGGAGTACGTCCTACGAGCAGTACTTC. This translates into CSALSGSTSYEQYF.

At least ten counts were recorded for this clonotype. The chain has TRBV28 and TRBJ2-2; D unclear. In germline, CDR1 is MDHEN, CDR2 SYDVKM. The CDR3 is made up of 14 amino acids. The ends were cut back, 6 bases at V and 8 bases at J, with 16 bases in the middle. As DNA, the CDR3 is TGTGCCAGCAGACCCGGGCCTCGAGTTGGGGAGCTGTTTTTT. Translated, it gives CASRPGPRVGELFF.

As DNA, the CDR3 is TGTGCCATCAGTGAGAGTGACAGGGGGCGGAATTCACCCCTCCACTTT. It is translated as CAISESDRGRNSPLHF. This rearrangement joins TRBV10-3 to TRBJ1-6; 10 bases fit TRBD1. Trimming took 2 bases from V and 7 from J; bases not matched to a gene: 5. Germline V lookup: CDR1 ENHRY, CDR2 SYGVKD. This CDR3 has 16 residues.

The sample holds many counts of this clonotype. The rearrangement links TRBV20-1 to TRBJ1-3; TRBD1 aligns across 7 bases. The CDR3 totals 13 residues. The J segment lost 3 bases and the V segment lost 5 bases, leaving 4 bases of the junction unmatched. From germline, CDR1 is DFQATT and CDR2 SNEGSKA (reference sequence). The CDR3 DNA reads as TGCAGTGCTCTGGACAGGAATGGAAACACCATATATTTT. Translation gives CSALDRNGNTIYF.

This clonotype was seen ten or more times. CDR3 in amino acids: CASRPHVGELFF. DNA of the CDR3: TGTGCCAGCAGACCTCATGTTGGGGAGCTGTTTTTT. The chain employs TRBV3-1 and TRBJ2-2; D is unclear. The germline V and J ends were trimmed by 6 bases and 8 bases, with 10 bases remaining between them. Germline V CDR1 and CDR2: LGHDT, YNNKEL (reference sequence). CDR3 length: 12 amino acids.

V gene TRBV6-2 or TRBV6-3 combines with J gene TRBJ1-1, with unresolved D. The CDR3 runs to 14 residues. Trimming removed 5 bases from V and 3 bases from J, with 13 bases in between. Per the germline V gene, CDR1 is MNHEY and CDR2 is SVGEGT. The CDR3 DNA follows: TGTGCCAGCAGTACACCGAGTGGGCACACTGAAGCTTTCTTT. It encodes CASSTPSGHTEAFF.

There are many counts of this clonotype. The CDR3, as DNA: TGTGCCAGCAGCCCCGGACAGGGGGCCAGCGAGCAGTACTTC. Its translation is CASSPGQGASEQYF. This chain connects TRBV7-2 to TRBJ2-7, with TRBD1 identical over 11 bases. The germline gives CDR1 SGHTA, CDR2 FQGNSA. CDR3 size: 14 residues. Germline trimming cut 5 bases from V and 6 bases from J; bases unmatched to any gene: 6.

This clonotype was seen repeatedly, ten times or more. V is TRBV7-3 and J is TRBJ2-2; 8 nucleotides agree with TRBD1. The CDR3 consists of 14 residues. The J segment lost 5 bases and the V segment lost 5 bases, leaving 4 bases of the junction unmatched. Germline CDR1 reads SGHTA; CDR2 reads FQGTGA. In nucleotides, the CDR3 is TGTGCCAGCAGCAGACAGGGGCGAACCGGGGAGCTGTTTTTT. Translated: CASSRQGRTGELFF.

The table lists this clonotype with many counts. The rearrangement joins TRBV25-1 to TRBJ2-7; no definite D call. This CDR3 spans 13 amino acids. CDR1 is MGHDK, CDR2 SYGVNS, per germline. V was trimmed by 1 base and J by 0 bases, leaving 4 bases between them. CDR3 DNA sequence: TGTGCCAGCAGTGAATTAAGCTCCTACGAGCAGTACTTC. This sequence encodes CASSELSSYEQYF.

The chain links TRBV5-1 to TRBJ2-7, with 11 positions matching TRBD1. Germline values: CDR1 SGHRS, CDR2 YFSETQ. Trimming removed 4 bases from V and 3 bases from J; junction bases left unmatched: 3. This CDR3 is 14 amino acids long. In DNA form, the CDR3 reads TGCGCCAGCAGCGCGGGACAGGGGGACTACGAGCAGTACTTC. Its protein is CASSAGQGDYEQYF.

This clonotype was seen a few times. This rearrangement joins TRBV6-5 to TRBJ1-1, with 9 bases lining up with TRBD1. Germline V gene data show CDR1 as MNHEY and CDR2 as SVGAGI. This CDR3 is 15 amino acids long. The V and J ends lost 2 bases and 4 bases, in that order; junction bases with no gene match: 5. The CDR3: CASSYTQTGGTEAFF. CDR3 sequence (DNA): TGTGCCAGCAGTTACACCCAGACAGGGGGCACTGAAGCTTTCTTT.

CDR3 in amino acids: CASSLAWGQGGQPQHF. The CDR3 DNA reads TGTGCCAGCAGCTTAGCGTGGGGACAGGGTGGCCAGCCCCAGCATTTT. This chain joins TRBV7-8 and TRBJ1-5; TRBD1 agrees at 9 bases. CDR1 is SGHVS, CDR2 FQNEAQ, per germline. Trimming took 0 bases from V and 7 from J; bases not matched to a gene: 7. The CDR3 loop spans 16 amino acids.

CDR3 residues: CASIYGDFGELFF. The CDR3 DNA reads as TGTGCCAGCATTTATGGGGACTTCGGGGAGCTGTTTTTT. This chain joins TRBV12-3 or TRBV12-4 and TRBJ2-2, with D possibly matching TRBD2 (6 bases). V was trimmed by 7 bases and J by 7 bases, leaving 13 bases between them. The CDR3 has 13 residues.

Ten or more counts support this clonotype. The chain joins TRBV9 to TRBJ2-5; 8 nucleotides agree with TRBD1. CDR1 is SGDLS, CDR2 YYNGEE, per germline. This CDR3 contains 15 residues. V trimming: 3 bases; J trimming: 5 bases; junction bases outside the gene matches: 9. CDR3 DNA sequence: TGTGCCAGCAGCGGAGGACAGGGTATTTGGGAGACCCAGTACTTC. The encoded protein is CASSGGQGIWETQYF.

This clonotype was recorded many times. V usage is TRBV15 and J usage is TRBJ2-5; the D is unclear. CDR3 size: 15 residues. CDR1 and CDR2 (germline): LNHNV, YYDKDF (reference sequence). The ends were cut back, 3 bases at V and 5 bases at J, with 16 bases in the middle. The CDR3 bases are TGTGCCACCAGCAGCCTCTGGACGGGCAAGGAGACCCAGTACTTC. This encodes CATSSLWTGKETQYF.

This clonotype was recorded at least ten times. This chain joins TRBV7-8 and TRBJ2-3; 10 bases are a match to TRBD1. CDR3 length: 17 amino acids. Germline CDR1 reads SGHVS; CDR2 reads FQNEAQ. V lost 5 bases, J lost 1 base, and 9 bases stayed unmatched. CDR3 nucleotide sequence: TGTGCCAGCAGCCTCCGGGACAGGGGTAAACGCACAGATACGCAGTATTTT. The encoded protein is CASSLRDRGKRTDTQYF. The whole variable domain, remainder taken from reference TRBV7-8 and TRBJ2-3, is GAGVSQSPRYKVAKRGQDVALRCDPISGHVSLFWYQQALGQGPEFLTYFQNEAQLDKSGLPSDRFFAERPEGSVSTLKIQRTQQEDSAVYLCASSLRDRGKRTDTQYFGPGTRLTVL.

The chain employs TRBV6-5 and TRBJ2-7; 7 bases are a match to TRBD2. There are 16 residues in the CDR3. With V trimmed by 0 bases and J by 3 bases, 8 bases remained unmatched. Germline V gives CDR1 MNHEY, CDR2 SVGAGI. The CDR3 loop reads CASSYSIARESYEQYF. CDR3 nucleotides: TGTGCCAGCAGTTACTCGATCGCGCGGGAGAGCTACGAGCAGTACTTC.

V gene TRBV4-1 combines with J gene TRBJ2-5; D might be TRBD2 (6 bases). Germline V gives CDR1 MGHRA, CDR2 YSYEKL. The V gene lost 0 bases and the J gene lost 5 bases, with 16 bases spanning the gap. The CDR3 consists of 16 residues. The CDR3, as DNA: TGCGCCAGCAGCCAAGAGAAGGATGGAGGGCCGGAGACCCAGTACTTC. Its protein is CASSQEKDGGPETQYF.

Of note for this clonotype: Because the CDR3 is missing its conserved closing phenylalanine or tryptophan, this is likely a read error. The DNA is omitted, as the CDR3 cannot be located on it reliably, and the CDR3 follows TCRdb's listing. The chain uses TRBV15 and TRBJ2-7. Germline CDR1 is LNHNV and CDR2 is YYDKDF (reference sequence). The CDR3 spans 8 amino acids, including both terminal residues. The chain's CDR3 is CATSRETG.

The chain is built from TRBV6-1 and TRBJ2-7, with 11 bases identical to TRBD1. The CDR3 is 17 residues long. V lost 6 bases and J lost 2; bases outside the gene matches: 12. Looked up from germline, CDR1 is MNHNS and CDR2 is SASEGT. CDR3 sequence: CASSPPMKGQGAYEQYF. The CDR3 coding sequence is TGTGCCAGCAGCCCCCCCATGAAGGGACAGGGGGCCTACGAGCAGTACTTC.

This clonotype was picked up many times. The rearrangement joins TRBV20-1 to TRBJ2-7; D perhaps matches TRBD2 (5 bases). The V and J ends lost 0 bases and 0 bases respectively, with 12 bases between them. The CDR3 is 15 residues long. In germline, CDR1 is DFQATT, CDR2 SNEGSKA (reference sequence). The CDR3 spells CSARDTGKPSYEQYF. The CDR3 DNA is TGCAGTGCTAGAGACACCGGGAAACCCTCCTACGAGCAGTACTTC.